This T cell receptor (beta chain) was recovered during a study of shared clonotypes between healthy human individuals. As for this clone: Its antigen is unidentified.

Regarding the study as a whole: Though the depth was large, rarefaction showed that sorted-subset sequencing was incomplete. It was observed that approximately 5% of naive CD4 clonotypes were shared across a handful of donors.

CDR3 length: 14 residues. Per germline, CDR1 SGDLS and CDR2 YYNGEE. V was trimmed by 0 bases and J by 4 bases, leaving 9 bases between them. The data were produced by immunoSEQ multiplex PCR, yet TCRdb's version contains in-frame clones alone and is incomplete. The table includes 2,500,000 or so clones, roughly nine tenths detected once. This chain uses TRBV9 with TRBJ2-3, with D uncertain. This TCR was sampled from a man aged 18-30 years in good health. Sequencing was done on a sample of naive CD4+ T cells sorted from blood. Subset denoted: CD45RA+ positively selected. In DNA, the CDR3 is TGTGCCAGCAGCGTAGTTGGGCCTCCAGATACGCAGTATTTT. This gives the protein CASSVVGPPDTQYF. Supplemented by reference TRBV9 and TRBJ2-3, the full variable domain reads DSGVTQTPKHLITATGQRVTLRCSPRSGDLSVYWYQQSLDQGLQFLIQYYNGEERAKGNILERFSAQQFPDLHSELNLSSLELGDSALYFCASSVVGPPDTQYFGPGTRLTVL.